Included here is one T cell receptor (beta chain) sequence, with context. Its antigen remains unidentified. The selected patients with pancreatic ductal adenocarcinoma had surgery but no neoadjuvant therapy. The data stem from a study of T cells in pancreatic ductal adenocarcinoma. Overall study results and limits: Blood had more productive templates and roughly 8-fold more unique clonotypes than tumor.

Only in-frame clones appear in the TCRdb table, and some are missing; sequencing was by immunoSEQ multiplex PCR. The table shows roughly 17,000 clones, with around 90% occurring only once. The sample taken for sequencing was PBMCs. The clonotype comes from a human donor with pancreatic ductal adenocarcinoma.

The CDR3 reads CASSWGGGLENYGYTF. In DNA form, the CDR3 reads TGTGCCAGCAGCTGGGGCGGGGGGTTAGAGAACTATGGCTACACCTTC. The rearrangement joins TRBV5-4 to TRBJ1-2; maybe TRBD1 (5 bases). V was pared by 3 bases and J by 2 bases, with 17 bases between. The CDR3 is 16 residues long. Germline V lookup: CDR1 SGHNT, CDR2 YYREEE (reference sequence).